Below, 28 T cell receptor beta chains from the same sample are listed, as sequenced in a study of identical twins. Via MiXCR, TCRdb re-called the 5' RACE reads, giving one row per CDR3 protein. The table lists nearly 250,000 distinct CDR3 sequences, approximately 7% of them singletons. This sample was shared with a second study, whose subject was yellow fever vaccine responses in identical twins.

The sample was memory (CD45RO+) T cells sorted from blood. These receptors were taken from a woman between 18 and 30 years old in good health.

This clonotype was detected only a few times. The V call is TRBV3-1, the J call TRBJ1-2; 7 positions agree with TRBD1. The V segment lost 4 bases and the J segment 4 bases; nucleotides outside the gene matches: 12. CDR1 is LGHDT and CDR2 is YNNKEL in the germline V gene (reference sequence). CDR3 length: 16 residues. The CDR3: CASSPPQGQLIYGYTF. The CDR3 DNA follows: TGTGCCAGCAGCCCGCCACAGGGACAGTTGATCTATGGCTACACCTTC.

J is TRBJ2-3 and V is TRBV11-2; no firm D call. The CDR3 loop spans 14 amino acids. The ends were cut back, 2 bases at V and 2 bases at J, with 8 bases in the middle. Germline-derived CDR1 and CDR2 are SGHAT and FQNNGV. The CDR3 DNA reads TGTGCCAGCAGCTTAAACTCTACCACAGATACGCAGTATTTT. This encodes CASSLNSTTDTQYF.

CDR3 sequence (DNA): TGCAGCCCAGGGGTGTACGAGCAGTACGTC. Translating it yields CSPGVYEQYV. The chain links TRBV29-1 to TRBJ2-7, with TRBD1 as a possible D gene (6 bases). Germline loops: CDR1 SQVTM, CDR2 ANQGSEA. The CDR3 is 10 amino acids. V was cut by 8 bases and J by 4 bases, with 9 bases left in between.

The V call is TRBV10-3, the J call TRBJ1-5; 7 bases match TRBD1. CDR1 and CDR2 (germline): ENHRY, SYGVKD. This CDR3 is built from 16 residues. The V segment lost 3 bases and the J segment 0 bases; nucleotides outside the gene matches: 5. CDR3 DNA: TGTGCCATCAGTGAAGGGACAGACTATAGCAATCAGCCCCAGCATTTT. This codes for CAISEGTDYSNQPQHF.

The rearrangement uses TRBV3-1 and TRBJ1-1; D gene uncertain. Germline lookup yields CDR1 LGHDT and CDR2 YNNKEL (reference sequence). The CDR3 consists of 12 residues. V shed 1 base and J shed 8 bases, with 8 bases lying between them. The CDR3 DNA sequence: TGTGCCAGCAGCCAAGGGAGTAAAGAAGCTTTCTTT. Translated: CASSQGSKEAFF.

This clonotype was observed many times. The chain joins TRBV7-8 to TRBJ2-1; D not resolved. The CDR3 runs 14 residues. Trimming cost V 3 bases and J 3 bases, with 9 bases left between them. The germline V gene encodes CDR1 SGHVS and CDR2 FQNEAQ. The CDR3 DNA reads TGTGCCAGCAGCTTTGTCGGCCGCTACAATGAGCAGTTCTTC. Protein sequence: CASSFVGRYNEQFF. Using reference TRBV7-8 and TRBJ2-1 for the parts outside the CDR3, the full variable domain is GAGVSQSPRYKVAKRGQDVALRCDPISGHVSLFWYQQALGQGPEFLTYFQNEAQLDKSGLPSDRFFAERPEGSVSTLKIQRTQQEDSAVYLCASSFVGRYNEQFFGPGTRLTVL.

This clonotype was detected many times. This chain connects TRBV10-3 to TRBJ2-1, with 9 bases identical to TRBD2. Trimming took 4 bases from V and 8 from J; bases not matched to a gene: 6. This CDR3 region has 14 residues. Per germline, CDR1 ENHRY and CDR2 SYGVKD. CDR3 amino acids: CAISGLAERDEQFF. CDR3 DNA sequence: TGTGCCATCAGTGGACTAGCGGAGAGGGATGAGCAGTTCTTC.

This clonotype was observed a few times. The CDR3 spells CASSLASGSSYEQYF. The DNA for the CDR3 is TGTGCCAGCAGCTTAGCTAGCGGAAGCTCCTACGAGCAGTACTTC. The chain carries TRBV7-2 and TRBJ2-7, with a weak D call TRBD2 (6 bases). V lost 0 bases to trimming and J lost 0 bases, with 9 bases between them. The CDR3 has 15 amino acids. CDR1 is SGHTA and CDR2 is FQGNSA in the germline V gene.

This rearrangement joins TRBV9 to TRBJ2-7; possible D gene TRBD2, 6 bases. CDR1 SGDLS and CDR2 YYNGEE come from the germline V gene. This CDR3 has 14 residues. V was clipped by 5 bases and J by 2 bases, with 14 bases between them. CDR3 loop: CASSRGLEAYEQYF. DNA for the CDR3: TGTGCCAGCAGTAGGGGACTTGAAGCCTACGAGCAGTACTTC.

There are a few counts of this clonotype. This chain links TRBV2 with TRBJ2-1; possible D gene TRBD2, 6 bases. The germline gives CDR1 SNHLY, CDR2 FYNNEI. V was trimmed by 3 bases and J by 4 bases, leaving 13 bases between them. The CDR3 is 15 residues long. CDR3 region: CASSEPAGTYNEQFF. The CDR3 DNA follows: TGTGCCAGCAGTGAGCCAGCGGGTACTTACAATGAGCAGTTCTTC.

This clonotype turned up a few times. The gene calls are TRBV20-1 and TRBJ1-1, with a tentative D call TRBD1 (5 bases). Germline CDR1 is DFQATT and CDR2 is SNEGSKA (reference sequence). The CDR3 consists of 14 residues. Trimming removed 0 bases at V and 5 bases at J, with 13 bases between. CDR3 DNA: TGCAGTGCTAGAGAACCGGGACTTCCAACTGAAGCTTTCTTT. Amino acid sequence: CSAREPGLPTEAFF.

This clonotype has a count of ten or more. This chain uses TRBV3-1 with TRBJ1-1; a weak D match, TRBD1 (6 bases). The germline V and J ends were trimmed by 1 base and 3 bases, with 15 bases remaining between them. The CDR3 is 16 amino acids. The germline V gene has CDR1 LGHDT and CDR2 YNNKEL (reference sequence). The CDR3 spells CASSQGQGLLYTEAFF. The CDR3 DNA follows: TGTGCCAGCAGCCAAGGGCAGGGGCTTCTGTACACTGAAGCTTTCTTT.

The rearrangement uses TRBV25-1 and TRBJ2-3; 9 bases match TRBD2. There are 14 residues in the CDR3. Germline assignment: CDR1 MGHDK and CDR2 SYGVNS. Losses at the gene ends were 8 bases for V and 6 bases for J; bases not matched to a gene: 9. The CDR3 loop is CASLPSGTVDTQYF. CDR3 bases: TGTGCCAGCCTCCCTAGCGGGACCGTCGATACGCAGTATTTT.

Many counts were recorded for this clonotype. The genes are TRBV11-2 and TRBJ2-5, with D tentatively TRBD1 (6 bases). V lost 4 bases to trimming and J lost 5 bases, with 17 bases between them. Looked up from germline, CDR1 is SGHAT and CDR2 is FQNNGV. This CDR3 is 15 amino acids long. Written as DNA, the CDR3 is TGTGCCAGCAGCTCCTCACAGGGACGCAGGGAGACCCAGTACTTC. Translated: CASSSSQGRRETQYF.

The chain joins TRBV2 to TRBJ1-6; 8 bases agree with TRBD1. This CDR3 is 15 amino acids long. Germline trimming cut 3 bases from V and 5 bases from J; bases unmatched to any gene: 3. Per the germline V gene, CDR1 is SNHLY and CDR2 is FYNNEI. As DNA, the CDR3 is TGTGCCAGCAGTGAGACAGGGGCAGATAATTCACCCCTCCACTTT. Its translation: CASSETGADNSPLHF.

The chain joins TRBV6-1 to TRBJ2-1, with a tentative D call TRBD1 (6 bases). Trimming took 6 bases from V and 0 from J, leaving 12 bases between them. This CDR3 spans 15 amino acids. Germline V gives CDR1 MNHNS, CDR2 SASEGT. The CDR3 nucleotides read TGTGCCAGCAGCCCGGGACACAGCTCCTACAATGAGCAGTTCTTC. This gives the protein CASSPGHSSYNEQFF.

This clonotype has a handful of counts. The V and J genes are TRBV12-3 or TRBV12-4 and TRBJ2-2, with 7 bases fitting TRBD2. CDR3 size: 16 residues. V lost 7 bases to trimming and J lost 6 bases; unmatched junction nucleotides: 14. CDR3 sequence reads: CASTPGWTRGSGELFF. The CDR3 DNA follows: TGTGCCAGCACCCCGGGCTGGACTAGGGGCTCCGGGGAGCTGTTTTTT.

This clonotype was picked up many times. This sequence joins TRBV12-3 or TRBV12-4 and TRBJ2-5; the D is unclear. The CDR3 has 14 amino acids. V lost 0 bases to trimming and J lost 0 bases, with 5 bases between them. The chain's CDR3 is CASSLAPYQETQYF. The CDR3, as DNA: TGTGCCAGCAGTTTAGCACCGTACCAAGAGACCCAGTACTTC.

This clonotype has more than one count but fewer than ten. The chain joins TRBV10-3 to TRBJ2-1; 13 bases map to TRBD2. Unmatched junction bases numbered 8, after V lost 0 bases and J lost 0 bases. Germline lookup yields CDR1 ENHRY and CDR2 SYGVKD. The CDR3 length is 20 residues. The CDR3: CAISESRLAGGPHSYNEQFF. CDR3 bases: TGTGCCATCAGTGAGTCGCGACTAGCGGGAGGACCCCACTCCTACAATGAGCAGTTCTTC.

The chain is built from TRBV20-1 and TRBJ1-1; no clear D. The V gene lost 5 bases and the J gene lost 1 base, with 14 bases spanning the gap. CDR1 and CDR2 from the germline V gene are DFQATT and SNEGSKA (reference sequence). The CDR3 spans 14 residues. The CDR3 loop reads CSAAYPTANTEAFF. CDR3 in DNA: TGCAGTGCTGCCTACCCAACTGCGAACACTGAAGCTTTCTTT.

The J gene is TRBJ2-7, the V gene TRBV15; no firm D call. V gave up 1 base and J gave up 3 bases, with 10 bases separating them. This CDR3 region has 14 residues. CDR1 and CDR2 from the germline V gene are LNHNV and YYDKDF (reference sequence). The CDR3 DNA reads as TGTGCCACCAGCAGAGGAAAGGACGGCTACGAGCAGTACTTC. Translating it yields CATSRGKDGYEQYF. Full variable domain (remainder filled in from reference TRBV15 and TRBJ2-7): DAMVIQNPRYQVTQFGKPVTLSCSQTLNHNVMYWYQQKSSQAPKLLFHYYDKDFNNEADTPDNFQSRRPNTSFCFLDIRSPGLGDTAMYLCATSRGKDGYEQYFGPGTRLTVT.

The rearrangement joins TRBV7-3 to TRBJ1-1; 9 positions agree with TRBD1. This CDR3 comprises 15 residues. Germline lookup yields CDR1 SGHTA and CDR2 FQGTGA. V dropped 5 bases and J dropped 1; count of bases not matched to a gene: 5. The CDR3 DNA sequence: TGTGCCAGCAGCATTACAGGGGGCCCGAACACTGAAGCTTTCTTT. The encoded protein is CASSITGGPNTEAFF.

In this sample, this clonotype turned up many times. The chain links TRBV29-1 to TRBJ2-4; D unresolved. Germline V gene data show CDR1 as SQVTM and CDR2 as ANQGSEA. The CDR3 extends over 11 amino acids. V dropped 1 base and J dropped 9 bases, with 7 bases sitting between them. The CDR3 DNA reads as TGCAGCGTTGAAGCTGAGTTCATTCAGTACTTC. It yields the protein CSVEAEFIQYF.

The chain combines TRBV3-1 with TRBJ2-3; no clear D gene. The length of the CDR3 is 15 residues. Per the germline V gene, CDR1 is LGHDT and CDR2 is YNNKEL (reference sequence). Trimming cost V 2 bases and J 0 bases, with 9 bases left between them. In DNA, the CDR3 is TGTGCCAGCAGCCAATCCCCCACTAGCACAGATACGCAGTATTTT. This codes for CASSQSPTSTDTQYF.

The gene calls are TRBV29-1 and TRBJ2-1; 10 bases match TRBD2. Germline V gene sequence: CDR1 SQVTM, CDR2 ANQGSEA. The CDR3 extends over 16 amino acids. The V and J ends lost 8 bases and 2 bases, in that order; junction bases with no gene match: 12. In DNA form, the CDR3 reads TGCAGCTTGTGGCTAGCGGGGGCCAATCCCTACAATGAGCAGTTCTTC. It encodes CSLWLAGANPYNEQFF.

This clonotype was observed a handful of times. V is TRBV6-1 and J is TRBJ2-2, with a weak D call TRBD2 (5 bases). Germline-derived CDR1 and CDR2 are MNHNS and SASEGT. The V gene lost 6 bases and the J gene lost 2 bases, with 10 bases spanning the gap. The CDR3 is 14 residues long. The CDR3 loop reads CASSRTLNTGELFF. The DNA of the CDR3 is TGTGCCAGCAGCCGGACTTTAAACACCGGGGAGCTGTTTTTT.

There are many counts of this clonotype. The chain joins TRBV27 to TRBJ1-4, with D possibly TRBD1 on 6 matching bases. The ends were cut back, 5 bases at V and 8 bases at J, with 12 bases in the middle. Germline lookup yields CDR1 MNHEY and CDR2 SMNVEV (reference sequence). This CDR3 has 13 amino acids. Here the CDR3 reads CASSPGVGEKLFF. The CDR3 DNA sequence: TGTGCCAGCAGTCCAGGGGTAGGGGAAAAACTGTTTTTT.

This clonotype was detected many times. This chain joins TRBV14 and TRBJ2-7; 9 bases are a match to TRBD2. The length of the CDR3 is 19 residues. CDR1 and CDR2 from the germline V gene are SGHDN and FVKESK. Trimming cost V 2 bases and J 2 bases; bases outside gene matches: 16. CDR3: CASSQRLPSGISPAYEQYF. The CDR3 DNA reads TGTGCCAGCAGCCAAAGGTTGCCTAGCGGGATTTCGCCCGCCTACGAGCAGTACTTC.